One and the same sample provided the 11 T cell receptor beta chains below, sequenced in a study of CD8 T cells in Susac syndrome (dated by TCRdb to between 2019 and 2020). Library method: the immunoSEQ multiplex PCR assay. RNA was extracted using the RNeasy kit, and about 0.45 to 1 ug of the RNA was reverse transcribed with random hexamers. TCRdb reprocessing: public reads trimmed at Q25 with fastp, clones called with MiXCR, in-frame beta chains kept. When rows share a CDR3 protein, they turn into one entry using the most common DNA and genes. This sample lists approximately 180,000 distinct CDR3 sequences; around 94% were detected once. In total, the top ten clones hold more than 0.08% of the sample. The sequencing sample was made of CD4+ T cells from PBMCs. The receptors here all came from a human donor with Susac syndrome.

This clonotype was picked up one time. The chain combines TRBV7-9 with TRBJ1-1; possibly TRBD1 for D (5 bases). Per germline, CDR1 SEHNR and CDR2 FQNEAQ (reference sequence). The CDR3 loop spans 13 amino acids. The V and J ends lost 0 bases and 5 bases respectively, with 7 bases between them. Written as DNA, the CDR3 is TGTGCCAGCAGCTTAGCGCAGGGAACTGAAGCTTTCTTT. Translating gives CASSLAQGTEAFF.

V usage is TRBV27 and J usage is TRBJ1-6; perhaps TRBD1 as D (6 bases). In germline, CDR1 is MNHEY, CDR2 SMNVEV (reference sequence). The CDR3 covers 16 residues. Trimming cost V 3 bases and J 7 bases, with 16 bases left between them. This CDR3 is CASSFAQQGGNSPLHF. CDR3 coding DNA: TGTGCCAGCAGTTTTGCCCAACAGGGCGGGAATTCACCCCTCCACTTT.

V is TRBV28 and J is TRBJ2-4, with D possibly being TRBD2 (5 bases). V was cut by 7 bases and J by 1 base, with 11 bases left in between. This CDR3 has 14 amino acids. The germline V gene has CDR1 MDHEN and CDR2 SYDVKM. CDR3 nucleotide sequence: TGTGCCAGCACCGTAAGGGAGGCCAAAAACATTCAGTACTTC. This gives the protein CASTVREAKNIQYF.

The V gene is TRBV20-1, the J gene TRBJ2-3; D remains ambiguous. The V end lost 6 bases, the J end lost 5 bases, and 9 bases lay between the germline ends. This CDR3 has 11 amino acids. The V gene's germline CDR1 is DFQATT and CDR2 SNEGSKA (reference sequence). CDR3 loop: CSAPMGDTQYF. The CDR3 DNA reads as TGCAGTGCCCCGATGGGAGATACGCAGTATTTT.

The V call is TRBV7-2, the J call TRBJ2-7; 7 nucleotides line up with TRBD1. Trimming removed 4 bases from V and 7 bases from J; junction bases left unmatched: 10. This CDR3 is 14 amino acids long. Per germline, CDR1 SGHTA and CDR2 FQGNSA. CDR3 in DNA: TGTGCCAGCAGCTCGCCCACAGGGGTTGTTGAGCAGTACTTC. It codes for CASSSPTGVVEQYF.

This sequence joins TRBV20-1 and TRBJ2-1, with D perhaps TRBD2 (5 bases). Germline V gene data show CDR1 as DFQATT and CDR2 as SNEGSKA (reference sequence). Trimming pared 0 bases from V and 8 bases from J, leaving 8 bases between. CDR3 length: 12 residues. The CDR3 here is CSARDGSDEQFF. In nucleotides, the CDR3 is TGCAGTGCTAGAGATGGTAGCGATGAGCAGTTCTTC.

This sequence joins TRBV2 and TRBJ2-5, with D perhaps matching TRBD2 (5 bases). The CDR3 extends over 14 amino acids. Germline values: CDR1 SNHLY, CDR2 FYNNEI. V lost 7 bases, J lost 7 bases, and 19 bases lay in between. Written as DNA, the CDR3 is TGTGCCAGCACCACCAGTGGCGGGTTTGGGACCCAGTACTTC. The encoded protein is CASTTSGGFGTQYF.

This chain links TRBV20-1 with TRBJ2-7; TRBD2 agrees at 9 bases. The CDR3 loop spans 14 amino acids. The germline gives CDR1 DFQATT, CDR2 SNEGSKA (reference sequence). V gave up 3 bases and J gave up 7 bases; unmatched junction bases: 10. DNA of the CDR3: TGCAGTGCTAGCTGGGTAGCGGGAGATGGGGAGCAGTACTTC. This codes for CSASWVAGDGEQYF.

The chain employs TRBV28 and TRBJ2-4; a weak D match, TRBD1 (6 bases). This CDR3 is 16 amino acids long. Trimming removed 4 bases at V and 3 bases at J, with 16 bases between. Germline V CDR1 and CDR2: MDHEN, SYDVKM. The CDR3 DNA reads as TGTGCCAGCAGTTGGGGGCCCAGATTAGTCAAAAACATTCAGTACTTC. Amino acid sequence: CASSWGPRLVKNIQYF. The entire variable domain, with the rest obtained from reference TRBV28 and TRBJ2-4, is as follows: DVKVTQSSRYLVKRTGEKVFLECVQDMDHENMFWYRQDPGLGLRLIYFSYDVKMKEKGDIPEGYSVSREKKERFSLILESASTNQTSMYLCASSWGPRLVKNIQYFGAGTRLSVL.

The gene calls are TRBV30 and TRBJ1-1, with D unresolved. This CDR3 contains 14 residues. The germline V gene has CDR1 GTSNPN and CDR2 SVGIG (reference sequence). V lost 4 bases to trimming and J lost 6 bases, with 18 bases between them. Here the CDR3 reads CAWTSDPQLAEAFF. DNA of the CDR3: TGTGCCTGGACGTCGGACCCCCAGCTGGCTGAAGCTTTCTTT. Complete variable domain (other parts from reference TRBV30 and TRBJ1-1): SQTIHQWPATLVQPVGSPLSLECTVEGTSNPNLYWYRQAAGRGLQLLFYSVGIGQISSEVPQNLSASRPQDRQFILSSKKLLLSDSGFYLCAWTSDPQLAEAFFGQGTRLTVV.

V is TRBV3-1 and J is TRBJ2-7, with 7 bases lining up with TRBD1. This CDR3 has 15 amino acids. The V segment lost 4 bases and the J segment 0 bases; nucleotides outside the gene matches: 6. Germline values: CDR1 LGHDT, CDR2 YNNKEL (reference sequence). The CDR3 sequence: CASSLGQDISYEQYF. The CDR3 bases are TGTGCCAGCAGCCTCGGACAGGACATCTCCTACGAGCAGTACTTC.